A selection of T cell receptor beta chains follows, all from one sample in a study of T cells in Graves' hyperthyroidism and ophthalmopathy. TCRdb itself ran the multiplex PCR reads through MiXCR, one entry per CDR3 protein. This sample has roughly 570,000 distinct CDR3 sequences, with 15% to 17% found just once. Input material: blood. These receptors were taken from a woman in her thirties with Graves' hyperthyroidism. CDR3s include the opening cysteine and the closing phenylalanine or tryptophan. The D gene is left open where the match is weak. Size values are once, few and many counts, or a class for expanded clones, and some rows have none.

.	TRBV12-3/TRBV12-4	TRBJ1-1	many	CASSFSGMNTEAFF	TGTGCCAGCAGTTTTTCAGGAATGAACACTGAAGCTTTCTTT
TRBD2	TRBV20-1	TRBJ2-7	many	CSASGRSSYEQYF	TGCAGTGCTAGCGGGAGGAGCTCCTACGAGCAGTACTTC
.	TRBV16	TRBJ1-1	.	CASKLGPEAFF	TGTGCCAGCAAACTAGGGCCTGAAGCTTTCTTT
.	TRBV5-1	TRBJ2-7	many	CASSVGLSGGRYEQYF	TGCGCCAGCAGCGTAGGACTCTCCGGAGGGCGGTACGAGCAGTACTTC
.	TRBV27	TRBJ2-3	many	CASSPRLGDTQYF	TGTGCCAGCAGTCCGAGACTGGGCGATACGCAGTATTTT
TRBD2	TRBV20-1	TRBJ2-7	.	CSARDNSGRSYEQYF	TGCAGTGCTAGAGATAACAGCGGGAGGTCCTACGAGCAGTACTTC
TRBD1	TRBV19	TRBJ2-5	.	CASSIRQTGSETQYF	TGTGCCAGTAGTATCCGGCAGACAGGGTCAGAGACCCAGTACTTC
TRBD2	TRBV20-1	TRBJ2-7	many	CSASYSSGAYEQYF	TGCAGTGCTAGCTATTCTAGCGGAGCTTACGAGCAGTACTTC
TRBD1	TRBV5-5	TRBJ2-7	many	CASSADRVLGEQYF	TGTGCCAGCAGCGCCGACAGGGTGCTCGGCGAGCAGTACTTC
TRBD1	TRBV11-2	TRBJ2-7	.	CASSSGTGGEQYF	TGTGCCAGCAGCTCCGGGACAGGGGGGGAGCAGTACTTC
TRBD2	TRBV12-3/TRBV12-4	TRBJ2-3	many	CASTIVPGPGLADTDTQYF	TGTGCCAGCACCATAGTCCCCGGGCCGGGACTAGCGGACACAGATACGCAGTATTTT
TRBD1	TRBV24-1	TRBJ2-1	few	CATSDPRTGKINNEQFF	TGTGCCACCAGTGACCCGAGGACAGGGAAAATCAACAATGAGCAGTTCTTC
TRBD2	TRBV12-3/TRBV12-4	TRBJ2-7	few	CASSGTSGTSTQYF	TGTGCCAGCAGCGGGACTAGCGGGACTTCGACGCAGTACTTC
TRBD1	TRBV12-5	TRBJ1-5	many	CASGLALGTESNQPQHF	TGTGCTAGTGGTTTGGCCCTGGGGACAGAGAGCAATCAGCCCCAGCATTTT
.	TRBV28	TRBJ2-1	many	CASSLGSFNLKPTSNEQFF	TGTGCCAGCAGTTTAGGGAGTTTTAATCTCAAACCCACCAGCAATGAGCAGTTCTTC
TRBD2	TRBV7-9	TRBJ2-4	.	CASSLTSGRGDIQHF	TGTGCCAGCAGCCTCACTAGCGGGAGGGGGGACATTCAGCACTTC
.	TRBV12-3/TRBV12-4	TRBJ1-1	.	CASSWAWERAFF	TGTGCCAGCAGCTGGGCGTGGGAACGGGCTTTCTTT
.	TRBV6-2/TRBV6-3	TRBJ2-1	.	CASSYGGGLAETHNEQFF	TGTGCCAGCAGTTATGGGGGGGGGCTAGCGGAAACACACAATGAGCAGTTCTTC
.	TRBV12-3/TRBV12-4	TRBJ2-7	many	CASSERETPYEQYF	TGTGCCAGCAGCGAAAGGGAGACGCCCTACGAGCAGTACTTC